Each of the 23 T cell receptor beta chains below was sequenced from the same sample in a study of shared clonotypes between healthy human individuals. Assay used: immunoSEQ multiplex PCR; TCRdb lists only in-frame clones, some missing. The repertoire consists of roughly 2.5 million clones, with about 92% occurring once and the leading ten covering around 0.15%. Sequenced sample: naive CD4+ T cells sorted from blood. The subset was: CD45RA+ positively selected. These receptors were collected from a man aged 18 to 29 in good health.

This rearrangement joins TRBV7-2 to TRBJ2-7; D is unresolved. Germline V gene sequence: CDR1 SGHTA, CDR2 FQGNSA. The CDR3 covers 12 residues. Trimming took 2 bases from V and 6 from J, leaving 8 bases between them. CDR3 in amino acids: CASSLTILEQYF. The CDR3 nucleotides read TGTGCCAGCAGCTTAACTATCCTCGAGCAGTACTTC.

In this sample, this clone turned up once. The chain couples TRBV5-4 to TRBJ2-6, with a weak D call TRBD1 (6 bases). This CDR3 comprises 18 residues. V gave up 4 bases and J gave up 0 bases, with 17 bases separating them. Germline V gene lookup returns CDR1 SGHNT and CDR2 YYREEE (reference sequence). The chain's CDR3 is CASSQVRDTFSGANVLTF. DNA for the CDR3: TGTGCCAGCAGCCAGGTACGGGACACATTCTCTGGGGCCAACGTCCTGACTTTC.

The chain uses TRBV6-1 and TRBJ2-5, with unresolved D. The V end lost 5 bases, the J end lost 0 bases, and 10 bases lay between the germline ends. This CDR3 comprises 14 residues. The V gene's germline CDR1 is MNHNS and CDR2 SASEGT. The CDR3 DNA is TGTGCCAGCAGTTATAGCCAGGACCAAGAGACCCAGTACTTC. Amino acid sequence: CASSYSQDQETQYF.

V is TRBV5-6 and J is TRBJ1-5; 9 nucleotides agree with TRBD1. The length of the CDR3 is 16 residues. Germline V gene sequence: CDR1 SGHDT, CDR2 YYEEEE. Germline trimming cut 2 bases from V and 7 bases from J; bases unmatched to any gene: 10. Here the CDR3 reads CASSFISTGGEQPQHF. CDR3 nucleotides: TGTGCCAGCAGCTTCATTTCGACAGGGGGGGAACAGCCCCAGCATTTT. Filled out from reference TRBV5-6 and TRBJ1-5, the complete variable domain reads DAGVTQSPTHLIKTRGQQVTLRCSPKSGHDTVSWYQQALGQGPQFIFQYYEEEERQRGNFPDRFSGHQFPNYSSELNVNALLLGDSALYLCASSFISTGGEQPQHFGDGTRLSIL.

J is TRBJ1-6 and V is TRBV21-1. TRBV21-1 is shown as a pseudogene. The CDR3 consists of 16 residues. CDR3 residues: CASSKDLFSYNSPLHF. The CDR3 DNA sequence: TGTGCCAGCAGCAAAGACCTATTCTCCTATAATTCACCCCTCCACTTT.

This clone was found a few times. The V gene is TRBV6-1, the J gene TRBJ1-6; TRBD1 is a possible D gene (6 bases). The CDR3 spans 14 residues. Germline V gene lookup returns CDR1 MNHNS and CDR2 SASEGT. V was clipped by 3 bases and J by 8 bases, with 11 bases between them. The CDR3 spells CASSDQDRDSPLHF. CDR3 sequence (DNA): TGTGCCAGCAGTGATCAGGACAGAGATTCACCCCTCCACTTT.

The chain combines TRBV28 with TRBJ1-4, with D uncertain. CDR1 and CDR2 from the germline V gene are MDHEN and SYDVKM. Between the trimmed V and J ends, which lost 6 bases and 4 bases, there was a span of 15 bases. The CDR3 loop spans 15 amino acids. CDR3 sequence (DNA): TGTGCCAGCAGAACCCGCGGGCCTATTAATGAAAAACTGTTTTTT. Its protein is CASRTRGPINEKLFF.

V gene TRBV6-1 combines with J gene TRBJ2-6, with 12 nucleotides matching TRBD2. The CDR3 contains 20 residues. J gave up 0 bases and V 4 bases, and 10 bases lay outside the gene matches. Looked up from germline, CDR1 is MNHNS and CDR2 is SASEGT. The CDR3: CASSGPGTSGPISGANVLTF. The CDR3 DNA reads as TGTGCCAGCAGTGGGCCGGGGACTAGCGGGCCTATCTCTGGGGCCAACGTCCTGACTTTC.

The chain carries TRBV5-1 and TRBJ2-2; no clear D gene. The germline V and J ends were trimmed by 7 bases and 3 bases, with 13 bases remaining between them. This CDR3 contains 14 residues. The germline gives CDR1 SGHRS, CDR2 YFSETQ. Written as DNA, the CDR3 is TGCGCCAGCTCCGTTTCGGCTTACACCGGGGAGCTGTTTTTT. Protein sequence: CASSVSAYTGELFF. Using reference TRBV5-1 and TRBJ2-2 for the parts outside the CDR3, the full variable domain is KAGVTQTPRYLIKTRGQQVTLSCSPISGHRSVSWYQQTPGQGLQFLFEYFSETQRNKGNFPGRFSGRQFSNSRSEMNVSTLELGDSALYLCASSVSAYTGELFFGEGSRLTVL.

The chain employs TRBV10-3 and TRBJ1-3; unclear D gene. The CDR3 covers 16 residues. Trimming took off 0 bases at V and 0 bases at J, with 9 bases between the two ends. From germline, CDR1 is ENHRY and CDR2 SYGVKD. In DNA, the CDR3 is TGTGCCATCAGTGAGTCGAGCTCAGTCTCTGGAAACACCATATATTTT. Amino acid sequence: CAISESSSVSGNTIYF.

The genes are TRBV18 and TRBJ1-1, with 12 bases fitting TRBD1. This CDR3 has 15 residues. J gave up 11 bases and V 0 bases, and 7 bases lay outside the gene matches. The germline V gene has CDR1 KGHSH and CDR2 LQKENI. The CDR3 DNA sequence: TGTGCCAGCTCACCACCGGGGACAGGGGGCGAAGTGGCTTTCTTT. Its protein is CASSPPGTGGEVAFF.

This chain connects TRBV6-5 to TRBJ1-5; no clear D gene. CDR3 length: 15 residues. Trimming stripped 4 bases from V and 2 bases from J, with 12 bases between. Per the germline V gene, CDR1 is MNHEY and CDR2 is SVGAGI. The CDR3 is CASSSGHRGNQPQHF. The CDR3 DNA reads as TGTGCCAGCAGTTCGGGCCATAGGGGCAATCAGCCCCAGCATTTT.

The CDR3 loop reads CASSSGLAVYQETQYF. Here the CDR3 DNA reads TGTGCCAGCAGCTCGGGACTAGCGGTTTACCAAGAGACCCAGTACTTC. The chain employs TRBV7-9 and TRBJ2-5, with 11 bases lining up with TRBD2. The CDR3 extends over 16 amino acids. With V trimmed by 4 bases and J by 0 bases, 4 bases remained unmatched. CDR1 SEHNR and CDR2 FQNEAQ come from the germline V gene (reference sequence).

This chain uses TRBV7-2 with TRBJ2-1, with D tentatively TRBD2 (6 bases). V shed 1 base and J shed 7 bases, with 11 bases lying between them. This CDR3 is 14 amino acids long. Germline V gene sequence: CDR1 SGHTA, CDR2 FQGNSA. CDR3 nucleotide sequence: TGTGCCAGCAGCTTAGGGACTAAAGGGAATGAGCAGTTCTTC. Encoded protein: CASSLGTKGNEQFF.

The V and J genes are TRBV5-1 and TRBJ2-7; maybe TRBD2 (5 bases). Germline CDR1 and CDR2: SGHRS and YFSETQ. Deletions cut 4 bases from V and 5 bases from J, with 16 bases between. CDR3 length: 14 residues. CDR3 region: CASSTRPGVNEQYF. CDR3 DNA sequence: TGCGCCAGCAGCACTAGACCCGGGGTAAACGAGCAGTACTTC.

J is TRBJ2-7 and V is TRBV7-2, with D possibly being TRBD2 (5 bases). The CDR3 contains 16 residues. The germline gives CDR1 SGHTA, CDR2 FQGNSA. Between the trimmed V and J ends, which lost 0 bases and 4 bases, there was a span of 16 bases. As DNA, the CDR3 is TGTGCCAGCAGCTTAGCGGGGAGTCCCAACCTATACGAGCAGTACTTC. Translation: CASSLAGSPNLYEQYF.

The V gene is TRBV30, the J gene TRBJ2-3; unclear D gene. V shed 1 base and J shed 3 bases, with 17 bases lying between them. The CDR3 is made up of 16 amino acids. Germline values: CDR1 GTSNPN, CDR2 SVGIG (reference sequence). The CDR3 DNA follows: TGTGCCTGGAGTGGACGACTCAGCGCCAAAACAGATACGCAGTATTTT. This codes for CAWSGRLSAKTDTQYF.

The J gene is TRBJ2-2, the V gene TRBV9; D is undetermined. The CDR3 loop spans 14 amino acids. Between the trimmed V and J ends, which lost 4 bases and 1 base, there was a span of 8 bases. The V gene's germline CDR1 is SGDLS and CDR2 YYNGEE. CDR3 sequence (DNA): TGTGCCAGCAGCTCTTCCCAGAACACCGGGGAGCTGTTTTTT. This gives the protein CASSSSQNTGELFF.

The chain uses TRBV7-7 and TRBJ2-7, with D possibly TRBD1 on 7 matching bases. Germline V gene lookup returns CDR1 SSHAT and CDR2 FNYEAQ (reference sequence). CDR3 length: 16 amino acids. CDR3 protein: CASGVGGGRGAYEQYF. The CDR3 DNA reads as TGTGCTAGCGGCGTTGGGGGAGGCAGGGGGGCCTACGAGCAGTACTTC.

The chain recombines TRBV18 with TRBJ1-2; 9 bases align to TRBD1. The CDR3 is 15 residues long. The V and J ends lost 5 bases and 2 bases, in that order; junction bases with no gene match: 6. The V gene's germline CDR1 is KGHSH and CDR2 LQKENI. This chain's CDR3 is CASSYGQGKNYGYTF. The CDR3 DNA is TGTGCCAGCTCATACGGACAGGGGAAAAACTATGGCTACACCTTC. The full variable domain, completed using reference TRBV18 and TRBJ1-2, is NAGVMQNPRHLVRRRGQEARLRCSPMKGHSHVYWYRQLPEEGLKFMVYLQKENIIDESGMPKERFSAEFPKEGPSILRIQQVVRGDSAAYFCASSYGQGKNYGYTFGSGTRLTVV.

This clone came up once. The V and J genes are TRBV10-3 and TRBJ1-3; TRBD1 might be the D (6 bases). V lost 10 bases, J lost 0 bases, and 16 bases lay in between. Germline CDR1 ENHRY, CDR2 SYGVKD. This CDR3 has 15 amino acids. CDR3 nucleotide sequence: TGTGCCACCCGGGACACCAAGTCCTCTGGAAACACCATATATTTT. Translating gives CATRDTKSSGNTIYF.

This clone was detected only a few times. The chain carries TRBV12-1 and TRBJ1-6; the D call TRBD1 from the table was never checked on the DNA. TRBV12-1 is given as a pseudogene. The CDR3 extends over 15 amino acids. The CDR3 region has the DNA TGTGCCAGCAGCTTTGAACACCGTTGGAATTCACCCCTCCACTTT. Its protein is CASSFEHRWNSPLHF.

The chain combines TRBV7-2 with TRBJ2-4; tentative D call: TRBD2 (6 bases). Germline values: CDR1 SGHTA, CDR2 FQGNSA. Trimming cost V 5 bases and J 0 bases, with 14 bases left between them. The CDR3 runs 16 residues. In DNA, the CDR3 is TGTGCCAGCAGCCCAGGACTATTACTAGCCAAAAACATTCAGTACTTC. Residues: CASSPGLLLAKNIQYF.